This T cell receptor (beta chain) appears in the sequencing data of a study of T cells in Graves' hyperthyroidism and ophthalmopathy. Findings and limits, study-wide: Onset of ophthalmopathy came a median 6.5 months after the model predicted it. Blood also held most thyroid clonotypes expanded beyond 0.001.

TCR beta CDR3 regions were amplified from RNA. The HTBI primer set was used in a first-round RT-PCR of the TCR CDR3. TCRdb recomputed calls from the multiplex PCR reads with MiXCR, one row per CDR3 protein. The sample shows about 96,000 distinct CDR3 sequences, about 51% of them seen only once. The V gene's germline CDR1 is SQVTM and CDR2 ANQGSEA. V shed 7 bases and J 1 base; nucleotides not matched to a gene: 2. The CDR3 sequence is 13 residues long. Comments on this clonotype: The antigen remains unidentified.

Used for diagnoses were clinical symptoms, serum thyroxine and TRAb, thyroid ultrasound and orbital computed tomography. The TCR sequence derives from a woman in her thirties or forties with Graves' hyperthyroidism. The sample taken for sequencing was blood. The genes are TRBV29-1 and TRBJ2-2; 8 nucleotides align to TRBD1. CDR3: CSAGTGNTGELFF. CDR3 DNA sequence: TGCAGCGCCGGGACAGGGAACACCGGGGAGCTGTTTTTT.